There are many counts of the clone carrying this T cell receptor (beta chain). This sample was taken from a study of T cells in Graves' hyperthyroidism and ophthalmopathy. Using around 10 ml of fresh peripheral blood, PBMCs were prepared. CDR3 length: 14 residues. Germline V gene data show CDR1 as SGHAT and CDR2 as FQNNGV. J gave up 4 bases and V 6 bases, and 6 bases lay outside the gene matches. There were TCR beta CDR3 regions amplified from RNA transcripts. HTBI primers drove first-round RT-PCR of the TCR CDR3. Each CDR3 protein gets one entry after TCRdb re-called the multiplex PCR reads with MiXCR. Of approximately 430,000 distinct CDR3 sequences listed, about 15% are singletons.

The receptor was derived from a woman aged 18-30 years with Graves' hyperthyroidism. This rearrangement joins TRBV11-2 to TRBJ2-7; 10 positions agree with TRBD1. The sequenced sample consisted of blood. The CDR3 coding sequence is TGTGCCAGCAGGCGACAGGGGGCAGGGTACGAGCAGTACTTC. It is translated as CASRRQGAGYEQYF.